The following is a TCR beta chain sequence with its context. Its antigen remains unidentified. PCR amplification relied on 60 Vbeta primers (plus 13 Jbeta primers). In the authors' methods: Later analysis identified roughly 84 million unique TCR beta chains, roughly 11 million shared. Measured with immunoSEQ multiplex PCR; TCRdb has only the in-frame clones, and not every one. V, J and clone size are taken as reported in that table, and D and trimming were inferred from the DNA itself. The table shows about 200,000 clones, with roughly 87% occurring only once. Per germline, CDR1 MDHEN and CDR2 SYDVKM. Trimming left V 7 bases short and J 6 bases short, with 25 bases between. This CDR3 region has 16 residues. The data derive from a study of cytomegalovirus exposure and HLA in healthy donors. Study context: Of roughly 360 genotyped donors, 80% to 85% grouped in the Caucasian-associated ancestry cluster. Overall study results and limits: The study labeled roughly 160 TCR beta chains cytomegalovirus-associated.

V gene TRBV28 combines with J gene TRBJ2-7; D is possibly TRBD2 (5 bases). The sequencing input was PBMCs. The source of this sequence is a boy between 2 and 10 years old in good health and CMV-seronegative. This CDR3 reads CASTPIRATFGGEQYF. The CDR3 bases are TGTGCCAGCACTCCTATTAGGGCTACTTTCGGAGGCGAGCAGTACTTC.